This T cell receptor beta chain stems from a study of shared T cell receptors in the human thymus. The repertoire was sequenced with immunoSEQ multiplex PCR; TCRdb's copy has only in-frame clones and lacks some. The table records fewer than 700,000 clones, approximately 90% of them present only once. The same sample was also studied in work on human thymus T cells. That publication notes: The study used thymus tissue resected during corrective heart surgery.

The sample was thymocytes. The TCR was taken from a boy less than two years old with a congenital heart defect.

Here the CDR3 DNA reads TGCGCCAGCAGCTTACTAGCGGGAGGGCCCTACGAGCAGTACTTC. Protein sequence: CASSLLAGGPYEQYF. J is TRBJ2-7 and V is TRBV5-1, with 13 bases that match TRBD2. Germline V gives CDR1 SGHRS, CDR2 YFSETQ. Trimming cost V 2 bases and J 2 bases; bases outside gene matches: 1. The CDR3 runs 15 residues.